This T cell receptor beta chain was identified during a study of cytomegalovirus exposure and HLA in healthy donors. Study-wide points: According to reports, the classifier identified cytomegalovirus status with high specificity and sensitivity. Across donors, presence/absence analyses took sequencing depth to be roughly uniform.

Comment on this clone: Its target is unknown.

Researchers ran the PCR with 60 Vbeta and 13 Jbeta primers. Profiled with immunoSEQ multiplex PCR; TCRdb holds only in-frame clones, not every one. The data show 150,000 to 200,000 clones, 9.5% to 15% seen once. Germline lookup yields CDR1 MNHEY and CDR2 SMNVEV (reference sequence). CDR3 length: 17 residues. V was cut by 3 bases and J by 0 bases, with 12 bases left in between. This chain links TRBV27 with TRBJ2-6, with D possibly being TRBD1 (6 bases). The sample comprised PBMCs. The origin of this receptor is a man aged 45-65 years in good health and CMV-seropositive. The CDR3 nucleotides read TGTGCCAGCAGTTTTACAGGGATTCTCTCTGGGGCCAACGTCCTGACTTTC. It codes for CASSFTGILSGANVLTF.